Sequencing of this T cell receptor beta chain was carried out in a study of blood T cell repertoires in COVID-19 (TCRdb year 2020). Turning to the overall study: Samples from collaborators originated in the United States, Italy and Spain and spanned both the acute and convalescent phases of COVID-19. The material from the prospective study consisted of cDNA or gDNA derived from T cells, B-cell-depleted T cells, or PBMCs. Subjects who had been exposed to COVID-19, were actively infected with it, or had recovered from it provided the deeply sampled blood TCRbeta repertoires that made up the dataset. A freely available public database, intended as a resource for researchers studying the immune response to SARS-CoV-2, is where the repertoires were released. Samples were obtained from the ongoing ImmuneRACE study (first 160 participants) and from some 1,300 subjects provided by 6 global collaborators. Sample metadata almost always included a de-identified subject ID, COVID-19 status, age in years and sex. HLA class I and class II types, where available, came from metadata supplied by the sample provider rather than from assay-based typing.

TCRbeta CDR3 regions were amplified from genomic DNA using the immunoSEQ Assay, a bias-controlled multiplex PCR. The source study handled its data this way. The number of nucleated cells in each sample was estimated from the amplification of reference gene primers within the assay. To quantify the absolute abundance of each unique TCRbeta CDR3 rearrangement, sequence reads were collapsed and filtered. For each sample, productive Simpson clonality was calculated as the square root of Simpson's diversity index across productive rearrangements. As stored in TCRdb, this immuneACCESS dataset retains in-frame rearrangements with V and J assigned. A fraction of the clones does not appear; measured against another copy, unresolved V genes explain less than half of the discrepancy, and the remainder lacks a known reason. D and trimming were read from the DNA, whereas the V and J calls and clone size are those reported in that table. The sample contains about 130,000 clones, about 79% of them found a single time. About 10% of the sample goes to the ten largest clones.

In this sample, this clone turned up many times. Its binding antigen is unknown. Per-base quality was not reported, and no clone a single base away is much larger than it. V sheds 3 bases and J sheds 6 bases, leaving 20 bases between their ends. CDR1 and CDR2 are drawn from the germline V gene: MDHEN, SYDVKM. The CDR3 runs 17 residues from the cysteine to the phenylalanine. The read is trimmed to its CDR3 DNA, 51 bases read in frame from base 1. The paper as a whole reports these results and caveats: Clinical and demographic metadata were provided uncurated, with the amount varying by source and participant.

Participants in the prospective study were enrolled through a virtual design, were aged about 18 to 90 years, and lived in 24 United States geographic areas. In the prospective study, participants were assigned to cohorts based on the clinical history participants reported in a screening survey and a study questionnaire. For ImmuneRACE Cohort 3, a participant was defined as recovered based on two consecutive negative NP/OP PCR tests, clearance by a healthcare professional, or resolution of symptoms. In the prospective study, mobile phlebotomists collected whole blood, serum and a nasopharyngeal or oropharyngeal swab from each participant. Additional blood draws and questionnaires over an approximately two-month period could optionally be provided by prospective study participants. Before DNA extraction, prospective study blood samples were shipped either frozen or at room temperature.

Sequences were obtained from PBMCs or T cells enriched from blood (not recorded which). The source of this sequence is a man over 45 who had recovered from COVID-19. The rearranged segments are TRBV28 and TRBJ2-2, and TRBD2 may be the D gene, going by 5 matching bases. The CDR3 is CASSFWALAKGPGELFF. The bases read TGTGCCAGCAGTTTCTGGGCCCTAGCAAAGGGTCCCGGGGAGCTGTTTTTT.